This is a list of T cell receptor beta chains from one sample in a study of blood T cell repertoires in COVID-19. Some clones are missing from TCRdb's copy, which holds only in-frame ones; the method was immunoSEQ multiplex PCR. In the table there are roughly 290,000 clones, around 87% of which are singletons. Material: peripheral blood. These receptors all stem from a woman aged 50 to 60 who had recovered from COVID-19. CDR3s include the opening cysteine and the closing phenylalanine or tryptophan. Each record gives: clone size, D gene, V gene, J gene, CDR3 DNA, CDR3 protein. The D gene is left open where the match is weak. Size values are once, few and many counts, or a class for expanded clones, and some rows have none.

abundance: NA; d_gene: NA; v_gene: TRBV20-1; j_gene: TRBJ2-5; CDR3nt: TGCAGTGCTAGTCGCAGCCAAGAGACCCAGTACTTC; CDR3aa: CSASRSQETQYF
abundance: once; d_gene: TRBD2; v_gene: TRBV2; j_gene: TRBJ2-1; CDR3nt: TGTGCCAGCAGTGGGGTCGGGGGGTCCTACAATGAGCAGTTCTTC; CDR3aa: CASSGVGGSYNEQFF
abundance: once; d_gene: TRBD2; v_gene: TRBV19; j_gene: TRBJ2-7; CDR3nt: TGTGCCAGTAGTACCGGACTAGCGGGCTACGAGCAGTACTTC; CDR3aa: CASSTGLAGYEQYF
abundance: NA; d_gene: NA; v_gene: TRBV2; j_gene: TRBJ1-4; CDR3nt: TGTGCCAGCAGTGGGCCCCGAGACTTTGCAACTAATGAAAAACTGTTTTTT; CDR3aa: CASSGPRDFATNEKLFF
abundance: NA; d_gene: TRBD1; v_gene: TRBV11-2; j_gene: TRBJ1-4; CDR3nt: TGTGCCAGCAGCTTATTTCTCGGGCAGGGGGTCACTAATGAAAAACTGTTTTTT; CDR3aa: CASSLFLGQGVTNEKLFF
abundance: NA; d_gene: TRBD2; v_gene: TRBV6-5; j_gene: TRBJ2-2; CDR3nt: TGTGCCAGCAGTTATAAGTGGATAGCGGGCACCGGGGAGCTGTTTTTT; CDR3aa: CASSYKWIAGTGELFF
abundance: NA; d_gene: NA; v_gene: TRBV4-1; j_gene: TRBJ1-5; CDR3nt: TGCGCCAGCAGCCAGCAGTCAGGGCCGAATCAGCCCCAGCATTTT; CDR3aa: CASSQQSGPNQPQHF
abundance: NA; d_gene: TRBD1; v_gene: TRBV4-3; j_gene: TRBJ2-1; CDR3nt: TGCGCCAGCAGCCAGACAGGGCCCCTATTGAATGAGCAGTTCTTC; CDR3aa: CASSQTGPLLNEQFF
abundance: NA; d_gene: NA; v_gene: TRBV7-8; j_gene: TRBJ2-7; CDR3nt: TGTGCCAGCAGCCTCTCAGAGGGGACATTCAGGGAGCAGTACTTC; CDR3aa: CASSLSEGTFREQYF
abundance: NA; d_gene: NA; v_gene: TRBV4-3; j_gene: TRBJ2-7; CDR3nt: TGCGCCAGCAGCCAAGTACCCCTAGCCACCTACGAGCAGTACTTC; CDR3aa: CASSQVPLATYEQYF
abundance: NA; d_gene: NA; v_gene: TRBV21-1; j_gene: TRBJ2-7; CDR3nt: TGTGCCAGCAGCAGAATAACCCAAACCGGGACAGGGACCTACTACGAGCAGTACTTC; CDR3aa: CASSRITQTGTGTYYEQYF
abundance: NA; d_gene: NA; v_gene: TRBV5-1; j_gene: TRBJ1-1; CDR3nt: TGCGCCAGCCGGCAGGTGAACACTGAAGCTTTCTTT; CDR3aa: CASRQVNTEAFF
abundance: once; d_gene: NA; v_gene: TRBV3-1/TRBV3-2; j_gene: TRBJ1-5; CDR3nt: TGTGCCAGCAGCCAAGATAACGGGAATAGCAATCAGCCCCAGCATTTT; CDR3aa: CASSQDNGNSNQPQHF
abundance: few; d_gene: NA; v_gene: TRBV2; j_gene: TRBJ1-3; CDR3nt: TGTGCCAGTTCATCGGGGGGAATTGGAAACACCATATATTTT; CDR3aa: CASSSGGIGNTIYF
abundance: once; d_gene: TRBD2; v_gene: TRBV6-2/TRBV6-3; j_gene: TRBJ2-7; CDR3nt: TGTGCCAGCAGTTACAGGGGCACTAGCGGGAGCAACCCCTACGAGCAGTACTTC; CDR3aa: CASSYRGTSGSNPYEQYF
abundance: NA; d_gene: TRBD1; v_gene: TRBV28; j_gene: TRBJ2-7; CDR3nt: TGTGCCAGCAGTTTGCCCTTTGACAGGGGGTTCATGGTCTACGAGCAGTACTTC; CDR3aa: CASSLPFDRGFMVYEQYF
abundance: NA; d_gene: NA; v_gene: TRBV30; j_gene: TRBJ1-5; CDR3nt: TGTGCCTGGAGTACCGGGGGGACGGGCAATCAGCCCCAGCATTTT; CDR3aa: CAWSTGGTGNQPQHF
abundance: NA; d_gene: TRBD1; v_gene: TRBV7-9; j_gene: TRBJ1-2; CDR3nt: TGTGCCAGCAGCTCGGGACAGCGGAACTATGGCTACACCTTC; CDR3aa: CASSSGQRNYGYTF
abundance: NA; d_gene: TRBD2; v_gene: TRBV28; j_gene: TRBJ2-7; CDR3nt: TGTGCCAGCAGTTTAATGCGGGGACTAGCGGGGGGGAGCTCCTACGAGCAGTACTTC; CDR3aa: CASSLMRGLAGGSSYEQYF
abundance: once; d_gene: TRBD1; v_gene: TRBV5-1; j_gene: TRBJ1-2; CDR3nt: TGCGCCAGCAGCTTGGACGACAGGGGAAGCGGCTACACCTTC; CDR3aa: CASSLDDRGSGYTF
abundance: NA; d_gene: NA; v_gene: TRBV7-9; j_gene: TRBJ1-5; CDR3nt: TGTGCCAGCAGCTTAACAGATAGCAATCAGCCCCAGCATTTT; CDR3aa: CASSLTDSNQPQHF
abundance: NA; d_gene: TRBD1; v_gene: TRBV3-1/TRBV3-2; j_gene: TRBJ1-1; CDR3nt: TGTGCCAGCAGCCAAGACCGGACAGGGAAGGCTTTCTTT; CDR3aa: CASSQDRTGKAFF